The 23 T cell receptor beta chains below were found in one sample sequenced in a study of cytomegalovirus exposure and HLA in healthy donors. With 60 Vbeta and 13 Jbeta primers, the PCR was carried out. Data came from immunoSEQ multiplex PCR; TCRdb stores just in-frame clones and leaves some out. With fewer than 85,000 clones in the sample, the ten largest clones hold roughly 4.7%. Sequencing input: PBMCs. Source of these receptors: a woman aged 40 to 50 in good health and CMV-seropositive.

The V gene is TRBV6-5, the J gene TRBJ1-2; weak D call: TRBD1 (6 bases). V was cut by 4 bases and J by 4 bases, with 13 bases left in between. CDR1 and CDR2 from the germline V gene are MNHEY and SVGAGI. The CDR3 covers 14 residues. The CDR3 here is CASSSGRGSYGYTF. CDR3 sequence (DNA): TGTGCCAGCAGTTCAGGCAGGGGAAGCTATGGCTACACCTTC.

The rearrangement links TRBV5-4 to TRBJ1-2; D ambiguous. Trimming removed 4 bases at V and 2 bases at J, with 9 bases between. CDR3 length equals 13 residues. From germline, CDR1 is SGHNT and CDR2 YYREEE (reference sequence). CDR3 sequence (DNA): TGTGCCAGCAGCCATACAGAGAACTATGGCTACACCTTC. This translates into CASSHTENYGYTF.

The chain recombines TRBV6-5 with TRBJ2-7; 7 bases are a match to TRBD1. The germline CDR1 and CDR2 sequences are MNHEY and SVGAGI. The CDR3 is 14 amino acids. After removal of 5 bases from V and 3 bases from J, the junction contained 7 bases not matched to a gene. CDR3 sequence reads: CASSAPGQIYEQYF. For the CDR3, the DNA is TGTGCCAGCAGTGCCCCGGGACAGATCTACGAGCAGTACTTC.

The rearrangement links TRBV19 to TRBJ2-7; tentative D call: TRBD1 (6 bases). This CDR3 has 13 amino acids. CDR1 and CDR2 from the germline V gene are LNHDA and SQIVND (reference sequence). V gave up 6 bases and J gave up 6 bases, with 15 bases separating them. The CDR3 nucleotides are TGTGCCAGTAGATTGGGGGCTACGTCCGAGCAGTACTTC. Amino acids: CASRLGATSEQYF.

Of note for this clone: Other DNA sequences in this specimen translate into the identical CDR3. The chain links TRBV4-1 to TRBJ1-4; the match to TRBD1 covers 10 bases. The CDR3 is 14 amino acids. The ends lost 6 bases at V and 6 bases at J; junction bases unmatched: 4. Germline V gene sequence: CDR1 MGHRA, CDR2 YSYEKL. The CDR3 nucleotides read TGCGCCAGCAGTTGGACAGGGGGGTATGAAAAACTGTTTTTT. Translated: CASSWTGGYEKLFF.

The chain couples TRBV2 to TRBJ2-2; perhaps TRBD1 as D (6 bases). Germline CDR1 and CDR2: SNHLY and FYNNEI. V lost 6 bases, J lost 9 bases, and 23 bases lay in between. The CDR3 covers 16 residues. The CDR3 spells CASSEQQGSDLRELFF. The CDR3 nucleotides read TGTGCCAGCAGCGAACAACAGGGATCCGACCTCAGGGAGCTGTTTTTT.

J is TRBJ2-4 and V is TRBV27; TRBD2 agrees at 11 bases. CDR1 is MNHEY, CDR2 SMNVEV, per germline (reference sequence). V shed 5 bases and J 1 base; nucleotides not matched to a gene: 10. The CDR3 has 18 amino acids. In DNA, the CDR3 is TGTGCCAGCAGTGGACTAGCGGGCCGTCCCGAGGCCAAAAACATTCAGTACTTC. Translated, it gives CASSGLAGRPEAKNIQYF.

For this clone: The junction departs from germline at one end; a sequencing error may be responsible. The rearrangement uses TRBV19 and TRBJ2-2, with unresolved D. Germline CDR1 and CDR2: LNHDA and SQIVND (reference sequence). This CDR3 region has 13 residues. The chain's CDR3 is CASRIGPAGELFF. DNA for the CDR3: TGTGCCAGTAGGATAGGTCCGGCCGGGGAGCTGTTTTTT.

The chain employs TRBV5-5 and TRBJ2-7, with D perhaps TRBD1 (5 bases). Germline V gene sequence: CDR1 SGHKS, CDR2 YYEKEE (reference sequence). The V end lost 0 bases, the J end lost 5 bases, and 12 bases lay between the germline ends. This CDR3 region has 14 residues. The CDR3, as DNA: TGTGCCAGCAGCTTGGGATCAGGGAAGAACGAGCAGTACTTC. Protein product: CASSLGSGKNEQYF.

The chain has TRBV5-1 and TRBJ1-2; 10 bases align to TRBD1. CDR1 and CDR2 from the germline V gene are SGHRS and YFSETQ. V dropped 0 bases and J dropped 6; count of bases not matched to a gene: 5. The CDR3 covers 15 residues. This CDR3 is CASSLEGQGNDGYTF. The CDR3 bases are TGCGCCAGCAGCTTGGAGGGACAGGGGAACGATGGCTACACCTTC.

This sequence joins TRBV7-9 and TRBJ1-1; D is possibly TRBD1 (6 bases). Trimming left V 1 base short and J 11 bases short, with 14 bases between. This CDR3 is 13 amino acids long. In germline, CDR1 is SEHNR, CDR2 FQNEAQ (reference sequence). The CDR3 nucleotides read TGTGCCAGCAGCTTAGATTCGACAGGAATGGCTTTCTTT. Its protein product is CASSLDSTGMAFF.

The chain joins TRBV4-2 to TRBJ2-7; 8 bases map to TRBD1. This CDR3 region has 15 residues. V lost 1 base and J lost 3; bases outside the gene matches: 5. Germline values: CDR1 LGHNA, CDR2 YNFKEQ. The CDR3 DNA is TGTGCCAGCAGCCAAGGGACAGGGTTTTACTACGAGCAGTACTTC. Translated, it gives CASSQGTGFYYEQYF.

The V call is TRBV6-1, the J call TRBJ1-3; perhaps TRBD1 as D (6 bases). This CDR3 has 14 residues. V lost 6 bases to trimming and J lost 2 bases, with 11 bases between them. Germline CDR1 and CDR2: MNHNS and SASEGT. The CDR3 loop is CASSRDRTGNTIYF. The CDR3, as DNA: TGTGCCAGCAGCCGAGACAGGACTGGAAACACCATATATTTT.

The chain carries TRBV7-7 and TRBJ2-3; 13 positions match TRBD2. Germline V gene lookup returns CDR1 SSHAT and CDR2 FNYEAQ (reference sequence). The length of the CDR3 is 15 residues. V dropped 4 bases and J dropped 6; count of bases not matched to a gene: 4. This CDR3 reads CASSWTSGGGDTQYF. The CDR3 DNA follows: TGTGCCAGCAGCTGGACTAGCGGGGGTGGCGATACGCAGTATTTT.

The rearrangement uses TRBV28 and TRBJ1-5; the D is unclear. This CDR3 is 14 amino acids long. The V end was cut by 3 bases, the J end by 11 bases, with 17 bases between. The germline gives CDR1 MDHEN, CDR2 SYDVKM. The CDR3 DNA is TGTGCCAGCAGTTTGGTTGGTTTGGGAGGTACCCAGCATTTT. This translates into CASSLVGLGGTQHF.

This chain links TRBV4-1 with TRBJ1-5; D remains ambiguous. This CDR3 comprises 15 residues. Trimming removed 0 bases at V and 7 bases at J, with 13 bases between. Germline V gene sequence: CDR1 MGHRA, CDR2 YSYEKL. CDR3 region: CASSQEGSIGQPQHF. In DNA, the CDR3 is TGCGCCAGCAGCCAAGAAGGGAGTATTGGACAGCCCCAGCATTTT.

The chain links TRBV7-2 to TRBJ2-1, with D perhaps TRBD2 (6 bases). This CDR3 contains 16 residues. Trimming removed 1 base from V and 5 bases from J, with 15 bases in between. Per the germline V gene, CDR1 is SGHTA and CDR2 is FQGNSA. The CDR3 nucleotides read TGTGCCAGCAGCTTAGTTACGGGGGTGGAAAACAATGAGCAGTTCTTC. Protein product: CASSLVTGVENNEQFF. The variable domain in full, with the rest retrieved from reference TRBV7-2 and TRBJ2-1, is GAGVSQSPSNKVTEKGKDVELRCDPISGHTALYWYRQSLGQGLEFLIYFQGNSAPDKSGLPSDRFSAERTGGSVSTLTIQRTQQEDSAVYLCASSLVTGVENNEQFFGPGTRLTVL.

The chain uses TRBV23-1 and TRBJ2-3; 8 nucleotides agree with TRBD2. TRBV23-1 is identified as an open reading frame with a role that is uncertain. The CDR3 consists of 15 residues. V lost 7 bases to trimming and J lost 4 bases; unmatched junction nucleotides: 10. This CDR3 reads CASTFPGLGSDTQYF. CDR3 in DNA: TGCGCCAGCACCTTTCCGGGACTAGGGTCAGATACGCAGTATTTT.

The chain combines TRBV19 with TRBJ1-2, with TRBD1 as a possible D gene (6 bases). The CDR3 is 15 amino acids. With 5 bases removed from V and 0 bases from J, the gap between germline ends came to 13 bases. In germline, CDR1 is LNHDA, CDR2 SQIVND (reference sequence). The CDR3 DNA sequence: TGTGCCAGTAGTTTAAAACAGGGTCCTAACTATGGCTACACCTTC. This translates into CASSLKQGPNYGYTF.

This chain connects TRBV7-9 to TRBJ2-7; 9 bases are a match to TRBD1. CDR3 size: 15 residues. Germline CDR1 is SEHNR and CDR2 is FQNEAQ (reference sequence). Unmatched junction bases numbered 6, after V lost 3 bases and J lost 3 bases. CDR3 sequence (DNA): TGTGCCAGCAGCTTTGGACAGGGGAAAGTCTACGAGCAGTACTTC. Protein sequence: CASSFGQGKVYEQYF.

The chain joins TRBV5-1 to TRBJ2-5, with a weak D call TRBD2 (6 bases). The J call may be wrong; the DNA end is better matched by TRBJ2-7. The CDR3 sequence is 15 residues long. The germline CDR1 and CDR2 sequences are SGHRS and YFSETQ. CDR3 coding DNA: TGCGCCAGCGGCCGACTAGGCCCCTCATCCTACGAGCAGTACTTC. Translated: CASGRLGPSSYEQYF.

This chain connects TRBV10-3 to TRBJ1-1; D is undetermined. The V end was cut by 7 bases, the J end by 3 bases, with 12 bases between. This CDR3 is built from 13 residues. Germline V gives CDR1 ENHRY, CDR2 SYGVKD. This chain's CDR3 is CAIMGTGDTEAFF. The CDR3 DNA reads TGTGCCATCATGGGAACCGGGGACACTGAAGCTTTCTTT.

V gene TRBV7-6 combines with J gene TRBJ2-2; TRBD2 might be the D (5 bases). CDR3 length equals 12 residues. The V gene lost 3 bases and the J gene lost 8 bases, with 7 bases spanning the gap. Germline V lookup: CDR1 SGHVS, CDR2 FNYEAQ. The CDR3 loop is CASSLLAGELFF. CDR3 DNA: TGTGCCAGCAGCTTGTTAGCGGGGGAGCTGTTTTTT.